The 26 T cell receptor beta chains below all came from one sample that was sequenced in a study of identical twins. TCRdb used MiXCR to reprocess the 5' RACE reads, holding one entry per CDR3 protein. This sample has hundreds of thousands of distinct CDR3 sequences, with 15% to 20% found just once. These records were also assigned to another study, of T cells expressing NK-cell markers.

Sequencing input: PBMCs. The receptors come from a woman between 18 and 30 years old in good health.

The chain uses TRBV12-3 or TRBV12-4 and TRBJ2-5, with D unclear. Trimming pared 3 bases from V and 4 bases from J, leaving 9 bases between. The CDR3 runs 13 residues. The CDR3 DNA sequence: TGTGCCAGCAGTTTTTCGCTAGGAGAGACCCAGTACTTC. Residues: CASSFSLGETQYF.

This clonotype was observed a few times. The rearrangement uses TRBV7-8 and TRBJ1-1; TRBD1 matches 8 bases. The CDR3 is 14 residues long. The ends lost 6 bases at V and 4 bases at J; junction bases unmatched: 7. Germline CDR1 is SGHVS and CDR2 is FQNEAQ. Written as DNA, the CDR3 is TGTGCCAGCAGAGAAAGACAGGGGTCCACTGAAGCTTTCTTT. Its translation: CASRERQGSTEAFF. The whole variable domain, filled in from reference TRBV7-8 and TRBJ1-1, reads GAGVSQSPRYKVAKRGQDVALRCDPISGHVSLFWYQQALGQGPEFLTYFQNEAQLDKSGLPSDRFFAERPEGSVSTLKIQRTQQEDSAVYLCASRERQGSTEAFFGQGTRLTVV.

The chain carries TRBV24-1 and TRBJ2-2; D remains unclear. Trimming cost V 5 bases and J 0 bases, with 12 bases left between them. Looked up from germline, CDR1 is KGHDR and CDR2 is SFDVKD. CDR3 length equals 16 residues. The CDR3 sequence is CATSVPGRANTGELFF. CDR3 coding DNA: TGTGCCACCAGTGTCCCCGGACGTGCGAACACCGGGGAGCTGTTTTTT.

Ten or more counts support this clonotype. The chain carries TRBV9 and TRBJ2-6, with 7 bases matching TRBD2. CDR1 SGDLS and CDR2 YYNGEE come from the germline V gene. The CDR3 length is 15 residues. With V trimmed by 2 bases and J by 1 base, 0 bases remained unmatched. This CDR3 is CASSVGGSGANVLTF. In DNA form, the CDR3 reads TGTGCCAGCAGCGTCGGGGGGTCTGGGGCCAACGTCCTGACTTTC.

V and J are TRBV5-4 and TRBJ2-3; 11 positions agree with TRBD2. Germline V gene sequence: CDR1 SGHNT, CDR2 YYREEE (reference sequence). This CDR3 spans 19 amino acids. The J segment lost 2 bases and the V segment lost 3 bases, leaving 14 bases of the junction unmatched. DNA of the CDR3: TGTGCCAGCAGCTCGGGACTTAGCGGGGGGGCCTCCAACACAGATACGCAGTATTTT. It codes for CASSSGLSGGASNTDTQYF.

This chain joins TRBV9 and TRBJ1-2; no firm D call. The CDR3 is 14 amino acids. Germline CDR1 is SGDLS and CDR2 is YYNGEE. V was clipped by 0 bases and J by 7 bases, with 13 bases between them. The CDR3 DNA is TGTGCCAGCAGCGTAGGTGGTCAGCTTACTGGCTACACCTTC. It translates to CASSVGGQLTGYTF.

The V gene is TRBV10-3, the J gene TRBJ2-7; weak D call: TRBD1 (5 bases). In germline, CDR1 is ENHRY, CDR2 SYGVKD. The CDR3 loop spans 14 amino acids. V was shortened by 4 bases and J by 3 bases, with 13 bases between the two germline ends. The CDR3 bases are TGTGCCATCAGTGGGTCAGACAGAGGCTACGAGCAGTACTTC. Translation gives CAISGSDRGYEQYF.

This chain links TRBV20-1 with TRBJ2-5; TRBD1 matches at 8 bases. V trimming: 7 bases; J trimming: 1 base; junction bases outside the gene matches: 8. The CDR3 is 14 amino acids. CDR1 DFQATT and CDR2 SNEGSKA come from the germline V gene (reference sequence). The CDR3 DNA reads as TGCAGTGTCCCACGACAGGGGCCCCAAGAGACCCAGTACTTC. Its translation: CSVPRQGPQETQYF.

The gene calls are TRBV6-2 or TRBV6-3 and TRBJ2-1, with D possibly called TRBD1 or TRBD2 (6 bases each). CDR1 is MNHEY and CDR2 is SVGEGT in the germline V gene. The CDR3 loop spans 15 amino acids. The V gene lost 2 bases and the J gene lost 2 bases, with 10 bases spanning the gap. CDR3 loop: CASSYRRDTYNEQFF. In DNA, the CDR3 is TGTGCCAGCAGTTACCGGCGGGACACCTACAATGAGCAGTTCTTC.

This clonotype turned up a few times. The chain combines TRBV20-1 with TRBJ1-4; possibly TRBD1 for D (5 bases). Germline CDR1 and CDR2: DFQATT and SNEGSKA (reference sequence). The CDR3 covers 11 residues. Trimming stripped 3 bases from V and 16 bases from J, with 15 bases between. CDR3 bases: TGCAGTGCTAGGAGCGGCAGGGATCAGTTTTTT. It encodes CSARSGRDQFF.

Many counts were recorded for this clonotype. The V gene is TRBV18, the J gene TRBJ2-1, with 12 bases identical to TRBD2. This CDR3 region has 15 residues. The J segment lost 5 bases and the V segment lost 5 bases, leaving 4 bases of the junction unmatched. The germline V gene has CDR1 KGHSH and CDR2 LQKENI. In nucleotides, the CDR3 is TGTGCCAGCTCAGCCCTAGCGGGAGGGGACAATGAGCAGTTCTTC. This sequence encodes CASSALAGGDNEQFF.

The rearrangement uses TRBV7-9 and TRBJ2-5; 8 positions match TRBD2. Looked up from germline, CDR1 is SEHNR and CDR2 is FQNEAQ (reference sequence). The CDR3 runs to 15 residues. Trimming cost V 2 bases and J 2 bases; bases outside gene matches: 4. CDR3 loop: CASSLPLAAQETQYF. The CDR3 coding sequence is TGTGCCAGCAGCTTACCACTAGCGGCGCAAGAGACCCAGTACTTC.

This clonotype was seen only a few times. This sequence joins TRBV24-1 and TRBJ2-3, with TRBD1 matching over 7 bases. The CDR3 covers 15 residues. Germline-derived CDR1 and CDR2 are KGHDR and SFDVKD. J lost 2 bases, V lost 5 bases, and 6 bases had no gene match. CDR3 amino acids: CATSASGTDTDTQYF. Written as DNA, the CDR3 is TGTGCCACCAGTGCCTCCGGGACAGACACAGATACGCAGTATTTT.

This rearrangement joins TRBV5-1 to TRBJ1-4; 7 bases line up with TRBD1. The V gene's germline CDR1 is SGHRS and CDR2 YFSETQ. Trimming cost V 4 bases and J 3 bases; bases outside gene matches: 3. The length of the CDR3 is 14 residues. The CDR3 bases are TGCGCCAGCAGCGAGACAGGGTCTAATGAAAAACTGTTTTTT. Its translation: CASSETGSNEKLFF.

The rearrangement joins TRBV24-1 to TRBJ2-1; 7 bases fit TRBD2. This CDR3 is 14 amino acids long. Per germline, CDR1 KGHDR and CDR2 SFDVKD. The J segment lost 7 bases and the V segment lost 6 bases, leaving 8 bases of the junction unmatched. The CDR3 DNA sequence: TGTGCCACCAGTACTGGGGGGGTTCCAAATGAGCAGTTCTTC. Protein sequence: CATSTGGVPNEQFF.

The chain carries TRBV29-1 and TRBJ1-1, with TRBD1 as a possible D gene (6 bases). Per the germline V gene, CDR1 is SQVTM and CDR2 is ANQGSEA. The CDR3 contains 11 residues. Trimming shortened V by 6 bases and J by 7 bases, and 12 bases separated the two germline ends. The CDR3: CSVRGGGEAFF. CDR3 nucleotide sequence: TGCAGCGTCAGGGGAGGCGGTGAAGCTTTCTTT. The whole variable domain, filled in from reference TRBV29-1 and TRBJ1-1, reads SAVISQKPSRDICQRGTSLTIQCQVDSQVTMMFWYRQQPGQSLTLIATANQGSEATYESGFVIDKFPISRPNLTFSTLTVSNMSPEDSSIYLCSVRGGGEAFFGQGTRLTVV.

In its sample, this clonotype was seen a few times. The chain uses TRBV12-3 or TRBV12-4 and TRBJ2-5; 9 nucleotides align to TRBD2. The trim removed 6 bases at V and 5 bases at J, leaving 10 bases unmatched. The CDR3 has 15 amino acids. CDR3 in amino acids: CASRPASGVRETQYF. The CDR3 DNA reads TGTGCCAGCAGACCCGCTAGCGGGGTACGGGAGACCCAGTACTTC.

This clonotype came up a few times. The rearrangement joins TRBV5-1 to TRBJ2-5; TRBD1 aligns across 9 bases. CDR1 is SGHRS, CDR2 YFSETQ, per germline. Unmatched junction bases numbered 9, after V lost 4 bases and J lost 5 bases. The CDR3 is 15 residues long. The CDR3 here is CASSLRRTGAETQYF. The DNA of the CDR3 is TGCGCCAGCAGCCTACGCAGGACAGGGGCTGAGACCCAGTACTTC. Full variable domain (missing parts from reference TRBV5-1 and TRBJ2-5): KAGVTQTPRYLIKTRGQQVTLSCSPISGHRSVSWYQQTPGQGLQFLFEYFSETQRNKGNFPGRFSGRQFSNSRSEMNVSTLELGDSALYLCASSLRRTGAETQYFGPGTRLLVL.

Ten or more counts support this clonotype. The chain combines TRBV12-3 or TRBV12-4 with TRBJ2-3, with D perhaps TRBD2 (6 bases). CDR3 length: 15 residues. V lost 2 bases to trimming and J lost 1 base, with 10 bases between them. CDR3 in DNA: TGTGCCAGCAGTTTAAATAGCGGCGGCACAGATACGCAGTATTTT. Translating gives CASSLNSGGTDTQYF.

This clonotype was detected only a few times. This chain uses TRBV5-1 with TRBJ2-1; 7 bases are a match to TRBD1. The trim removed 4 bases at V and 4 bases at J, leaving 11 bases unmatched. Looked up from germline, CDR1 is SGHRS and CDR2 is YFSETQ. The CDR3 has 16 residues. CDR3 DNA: TGCGCCAGCAGCCCAGAGGGACAGAGGCCTTACAATGAGCAGTTCTTC. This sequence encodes CASSPEGQRPYNEQFF. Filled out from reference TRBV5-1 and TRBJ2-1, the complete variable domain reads KAGVTQTPRYLIKTRGQQVTLSCSPISGHRSVSWYQQTPGQGLQFLFEYFSETQRNKGNFPGRFSGRQFSNSRSEMNVSTLELGDSALYLCASSPEGQRPYNEQFFGPGTRLTVL.

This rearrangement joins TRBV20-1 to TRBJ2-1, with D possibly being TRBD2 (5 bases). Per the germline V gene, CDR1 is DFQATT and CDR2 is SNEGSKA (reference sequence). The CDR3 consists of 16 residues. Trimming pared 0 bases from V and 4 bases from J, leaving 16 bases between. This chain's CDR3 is CSARDPTRASYNEQFF. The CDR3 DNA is TGCAGTGCTAGAGATCCGACGCGGGCCTCGTACAATGAGCAGTTCTTC.

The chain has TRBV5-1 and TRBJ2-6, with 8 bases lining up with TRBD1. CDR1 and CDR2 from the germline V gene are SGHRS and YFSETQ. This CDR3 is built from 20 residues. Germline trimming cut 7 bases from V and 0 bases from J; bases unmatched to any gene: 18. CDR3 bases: TGCGCCAGCCATGGCCCCGGGACAGGACAATCCCTCTCTGGGGCCAACGTCCTGACTTTC. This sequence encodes CASHGPGTGQSLSGANVLTF.

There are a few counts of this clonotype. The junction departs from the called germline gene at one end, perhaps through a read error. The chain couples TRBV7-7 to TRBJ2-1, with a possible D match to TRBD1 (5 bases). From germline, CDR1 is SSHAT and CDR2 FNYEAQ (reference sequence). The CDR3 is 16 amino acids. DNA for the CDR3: TGTGCTAGCAGTGAAACGACAGCTAGCTCCTACAATGAGCAGTTCTTC. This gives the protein CASSETTASSYNEQFF.

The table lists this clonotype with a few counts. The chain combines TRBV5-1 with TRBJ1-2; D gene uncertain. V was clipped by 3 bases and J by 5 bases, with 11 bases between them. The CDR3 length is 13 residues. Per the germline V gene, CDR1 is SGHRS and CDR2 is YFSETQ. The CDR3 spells CASSSQVGYGYTF. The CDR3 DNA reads TGCGCCAGCAGCTCCCAGGTCGGGTATGGCTACACCTTC.

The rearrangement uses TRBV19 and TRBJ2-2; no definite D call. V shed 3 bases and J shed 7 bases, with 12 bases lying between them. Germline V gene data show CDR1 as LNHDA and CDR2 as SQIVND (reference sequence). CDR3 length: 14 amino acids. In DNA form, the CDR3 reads TGTGCCAGTAGTATGTCCGTAAGGAGCGGGGAGCTGTTTTTT. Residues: CASSMSVRSGELFF.

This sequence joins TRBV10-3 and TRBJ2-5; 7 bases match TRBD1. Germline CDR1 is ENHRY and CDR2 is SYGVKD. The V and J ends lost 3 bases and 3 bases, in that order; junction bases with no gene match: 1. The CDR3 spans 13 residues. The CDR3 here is CAISEGGEETQYF. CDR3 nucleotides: TGTGCCATCAGTGAAGGGGGCGAAGAGACCCAGTACTTC.